One and the same sample provided the 25 T cell receptor beta chains below, sequenced in a study of T-cell reconstitution after alpha-beta-depleted transplantation in children (dated by TCRdb to between 2015 and 2016). The method was PCR. The sequencer was an Illumina HiSeq 2500. Molecular barcoding was employed in the preparation of TCR libraries, with unique molecular identifiers being used to normalize TCRbeta repertoire quantification. In TCRdb, the public reads were trimmed at Q25 with fastp and aligned with MiXCR, with productive beta chains retained. All rows with the same CDR3 protein become a single entry with the most common DNA and genes. The sample contains about 610,000 distinct CDR3 sequences, 8% to 11% of them found a single time. The top ten constitute roughly 4% of the sample. The sequencing used PBMCs from the stem cell graft donor, collected from the stem cell graft. The origin of the receptors is a human donor who donated a stem cell graft to a child with acute myeloid leukemia.

As to this clonotype: A much larger clone differs by one base, so this may be a read error. The J gene is TRBJ1-3, the V gene TRBV20-1; 8 positions match TRBD1. Germline values: CDR1 DFQATT, CDR2 SNEGSKA (reference sequence). This CDR3 spans 13 amino acids. In DNA, the CDR3 is TGCAGTGCTTCGGACAGGGTTGGAAACTCCATATATTTT. Protein product: CSASDRVGNSIYF.

The sample holds many counts of this clonotype. This chain joins TRBV12-5 and TRBJ1-5; tentatively, D is TRBD1 (6 bases). The V end was cut by 7 bases, the J end by 4 bases, with 8 bases between. From germline, CDR1 is LGHNT and CDR2 FRNRAP. The CDR3 loop spans 12 amino acids. CDR3 nucleotide sequence: TGTGCTAGTGCACAGGGAAATCAGCCCCAGCATTTT. Protein: CASAQGNQPQHF. The variable domain in full, with the rest retrieved from reference TRBV12-5 and TRBJ1-5, is DARVTQTPRHKVTEMGQEVTMRCQPILGHNTVFWYRQTMMQGLELLAYFRNRAPLDDSGMPKDRFSAEMPDATLATLKIQPSEPRDSAVYFCASAQGNQPQHFGDGTRLSIL.

The chain combines TRBV7-9 with TRBJ1-2; D is possibly TRBD1 (5 bases). Trimming cost V 2 bases and J 2 bases, with 12 bases left between them. Germline-derived CDR1 and CDR2 are SEHNR and FQNEAQ (reference sequence). This CDR3 is built from 15 residues. CDR3 DNA: TGTGCCAGCAGCTTAAGCGGGGGGACCAACTATGGCTACACCTTC. It specifies CASSLSGGTNYGYTF.

Ten or more counts support this clonotype. The J gene is TRBJ2-2, the V gene TRBV10-3; D might be TRBD1 (5 bases). The V end was cut by 4 bases, the J end by 3 bases, with 9 bases between. Germline V gene sequence: CDR1 ENHRY, CDR2 SYGVKD. The CDR3 has 14 residues. The CDR3 reads CAISAQGDTGELFF. DNA of the CDR3: TGTGCCATCAGTGCCCAGGGTGACACCGGGGAGCTGTTTTTT.

The sample holds a few counts of this clonotype. The rearrangement joins TRBV20-1 to TRBJ2-7, with D perhaps being TRBD1 or TRBD2 (5 bases each). The CDR3 has 14 residues. CDR1 is DFQATT, CDR2 SNEGSKA, per germline (reference sequence). V lost 7 bases and J lost 0, with 16 bases in between. The CDR3 here is CSVNRDGSSYEQYF. DNA for the CDR3: TGCAGTGTCAACCGGGACGGTAGCTCCTACGAGCAGTACTTC.

The table lists this clonotype with many counts. The V gene is TRBV18, the J gene TRBJ1-1, with 7 bases aligning to TRBD1. This CDR3 has 14 amino acids. The V gene end was trimmed by 2 bases and the J gene end by 6 bases; junction bases not matched to a gene: 6. The V gene's germline CDR1 is KGHSH and CDR2 LQKENI. The CDR3 spells CASSPSRGMAEAFF. The CDR3 bases are TGTGCCAGCTCACCATCCAGGGGGATGGCTGAAGCTTTCTTT.

There are a few counts of this clonotype. The rearrangement links TRBV9 to TRBJ2-3; 9 bases are a match to TRBD2. The V gene end was trimmed by 5 bases and the J gene end by 4 bases; junction bases not matched to a gene: 11. The CDR3 runs 16 residues. CDR1 and CDR2 (germline): SGDLS, YYNGEE. This CDR3 is CASSSWGLAKADTQYF. CDR3 coding DNA: TGTGCCAGCAGTTCCTGGGGACTAGCTAAGGCAGATACGCAGTATTTT.

In its sample, this clonotype was seen a few times. This rearrangement joins TRBV11-3 to TRBJ2-3; TRBD2 matches 7 bases. There are 14 residues in the CDR3. Germline loops: CDR1 SGHNT, CDR2 YENEEA. The V and J ends lost 3 bases and 4 bases, in that order; junction bases with no gene match: 4. CDR3 DNA sequence: TGTGCCAGCAGCTTCGGCGGGAGTTCAGATACGCAGTATTTT. Amino acids: CASSFGGSSDTQYF.

The chain combines TRBV19 with TRBJ2-5; weak D call: TRBD1 (6 bases). Germline CDR1 LNHDA, CDR2 SQIVND (reference sequence). Trimming cost V 3 bases and J 2 bases, with 10 bases left between them. CDR3 size: 14 residues. CDR3 amino acids: CASSINRAQETQYF. The DNA for the CDR3 is TGTGCCAGTAGTATCAACAGGGCACAAGAGACCCAGTACTTC.

The V and J genes are TRBV7-8 and TRBJ2-7; tentatively, D is TRBD1 (6 bases). The V gene's germline CDR1 is SGHVS and CDR2 FQNEAQ. With 7 bases removed from V and 6 bases from J, the gap between germline ends came to 22 bases. There are 15 residues in the CDR3. The CDR3 nucleotides read TGTGCCAGCACCACTGGGTTTGACAGGCAGCTCGAGCAGTACTTC. The encoded protein is CASTTGFDRQLEQYF.

This clonotype has a handful of counts. This sequence joins TRBV6-2 or TRBV6-3 and TRBJ2-7; 9 positions agree with TRBD1. This CDR3 contains 15 residues. CDR1 is MNHEY, CDR2 SVGEGT, per germline. The V and J ends lost 5 bases and 6 bases, in that order; junction bases with no gene match: 11. The DNA of the CDR3 is TGTGCCAGCAGTGGACGACCGGGACAGGGTTCCGAGCAGTACTTC. Its translation is CASSGRPGQGSEQYF.

The chain uses TRBV3-1 and TRBJ1-5; D call uncertain. Germline V gene data show CDR1 as LGHDT and CDR2 as YNNKEL (reference sequence). V was trimmed by 0 bases and J by 7 bases, leaving 4 bases between them. The CDR3 consists of 12 residues. The CDR3 loop is CASSQDQQPQHF. The DNA of the CDR3 is TGTGCCAGCAGCCAAGATCAGCAGCCCCAGCATTTT.

This clonotype was counted between two and nine times. This sequence joins TRBV7-6 and TRBJ2-7; possible D gene TRBD2, 6 bases. This CDR3 contains 16 residues. V was cut by 3 bases and J by 5 bases, with 20 bases left in between. Germline loops: CDR1 SGHVS, CDR2 FNYEAQ. The CDR3 DNA is TGTGCCAGCAGCTTTTTGAGTGGGACTGCTGGCGACGAGCAGTACTTC. Its translation: CASSFLSGTAGDEQYF.

This clonotype appeared many times. This chain links TRBV12-3 or TRBV12-4 with TRBJ2-1; TRBD1 might be the D (6 bases). Trimming left V 6 bases short and J 3 bases short, with 15 bases between. This CDR3 has 15 amino acids. CDR3 DNA: TGTGCCAGCAGCCACAGGGAACGTCACTACAATGAGCAGTTCTTC. It translates to CASSHRERHYNEQFF.

This clonotype came up many times. V usage is TRBV20-1 and J usage is TRBJ2-3, with D perhaps assigned TRBD1 or TRBD2 (5 bases each). Trimming took off 0 bases at V and 0 bases at J, with 10 bases between the two ends. Germline V gene sequence: CDR1 DFQATT, CDR2 SNEGSKA (reference sequence). The CDR3 is 15 residues long. The CDR3 DNA is TGCAGTGCTAGAGAGAGGGGTTCTAGCACAGATACGCAGTATTTT. This gives the protein CSARERGSSTDTQYF.

CDR3 bases: TGTGCCAGCAGTCGATTGACTCCGCGAGGCACCGGGGAGCTGTTTTTT. Translating it yields CASSRLTPRGTGELFF. The J gene is TRBJ2-2, the V gene TRBV6-2 or TRBV6-3; D is unresolved. Trimming cost V 5 bases and J 4 bases, with 17 bases left between them. The CDR3 runs 16 residues. Germline V gene lookup returns CDR1 MNHEY and CDR2 SVGEGT.

This clonotype was picked up one time. The V call is TRBV12-3 or TRBV12-4, the J call TRBJ2-7; D may correspond to TRBD1 or TRBD2 (5 bases each). The V end was cut by 9 bases, the J end by 3 bases, with 12 bases between. This CDR3 comprises 12 residues. DNA for the CDR3: TGTGCCAGAAGTGCTGGGGGCTACGAGCAGTACTTC. Protein product: CARSAGGYEQYF.

This chain uses TRBV28 with TRBJ1-4; 9 bases agree with TRBD1. Germline V gene lookup returns CDR1 MDHEN and CDR2 SYDVKM. The J segment lost 3 bases and the V segment lost 8 bases, leaving 4 bases of the junction unmatched. The CDR3 length is 14 residues. CDR3 protein: CASVTGGPNEKLFF. The CDR3 DNA sequence: TGTGCCAGCGTGACAGGGGGACCTAATGAAAAACTGTTTTTT.

This clonotype has a count of ten or more. This sequence joins TRBV6-2 or TRBV6-3 and TRBJ2-2; 10 nucleotides match TRBD2. This CDR3 comprises 16 residues. V was clipped by 0 bases and J by 6 bases; unmatched bases: 4. The germline CDR1 and CDR2 sequences are MNHEY and SVGEGT. CDR3 sequence: CASSYSSAGGPGELFF. Here the CDR3 DNA reads TGTGCCAGCAGTTACTCTTCAGCGGGAGGGCCCGGGGAGCTGTTTTTT.

This clonotype was observed at least ten times. CDR3 DNA sequence: TGTGCCAGCAGCCCTGTCGGGACAGACAACTACGAGCAGTACTTC. Its translation is CASSPVGTDNYEQYF. This sequence joins TRBV7-2 and TRBJ2-7; 7 bases agree with TRBD1. V lost 5 bases and J lost 3; bases outside the gene matches: 10. The CDR3 is 15 amino acids. The germline V gene encodes CDR1 SGHTA and CDR2 FQGNSA.

V is TRBV12-3 or TRBV12-4 and J is TRBJ1-1; 10 bases fit TRBD1. The CDR3 has 14 amino acids. Unmatched junction bases numbered 5, after V lost 6 bases and J lost 4 bases. The chain's CDR3 is CASRRQGASTEAFF. The CDR3, as DNA: TGTGCCAGCAGGCGACAGGGGGCGTCCACTGAAGCTTTCTTT.

This clonotype was counted only a few times. The chain employs TRBV20-1 and TRBJ2-3, with D tentatively TRBD2 (5 bases). This CDR3 comprises 14 residues. V was trimmed by 2 bases and J by 2 bases, leaving 11 bases between them. Per germline, CDR1 DFQATT and CDR2 SNEGSKA (reference sequence). The CDR3 loop reads CSARIAGLTDTQYF. CDR3 sequence (DNA): TGCAGTGCTAGAATTGCGGGTCTCACAGATACGCAGTATTTT.

The V and J genes are TRBV3-1 and TRBJ2-3; D is possibly TRBD2 (6 bases). Trimming left V 5 bases short and J 10 bases short, with 10 bases between. Looked up from germline, CDR1 is LGHDT and CDR2 is YNNKEL (reference sequence). There are 11 residues in the CDR3. The CDR3 coding sequence is TGTGCCAGCAGCGGGACTGGACCGCAGTATTTT. Translating it yields CASSGTGPQYF.

V gene TRBV19 combines with J gene TRBJ1-6, with TRBD1 matching 8 bases. CDR1 is LNHDA and CDR2 is SQIVND in the germline V gene (reference sequence). This CDR3 spans 13 amino acids. The V gene end was trimmed by 3 bases and the J gene end by 8 bases; junction bases not matched to a gene: 0. The CDR3 here is CASSMDRDSPLHF. The CDR3 region has the DNA TGTGCCAGTAGTATGGACAGGGATTCACCCCTCCACTTT.

This clonotype was found many times. The chain has TRBV7-2 and TRBJ1-2; D not certain. Trimming took 0 bases from V and 9 from J, leaving 20 bases between them. This CDR3 contains 16 residues. Germline values: CDR1 SGHTA, CDR2 FQGNSA. The CDR3 sequence: CASSLAGGFGVLSYTF. For the CDR3, the DNA is TGTGCCAGCAGCTTAGCTGGCGGTTTTGGGGTGCTTAGCTACACCTTC.